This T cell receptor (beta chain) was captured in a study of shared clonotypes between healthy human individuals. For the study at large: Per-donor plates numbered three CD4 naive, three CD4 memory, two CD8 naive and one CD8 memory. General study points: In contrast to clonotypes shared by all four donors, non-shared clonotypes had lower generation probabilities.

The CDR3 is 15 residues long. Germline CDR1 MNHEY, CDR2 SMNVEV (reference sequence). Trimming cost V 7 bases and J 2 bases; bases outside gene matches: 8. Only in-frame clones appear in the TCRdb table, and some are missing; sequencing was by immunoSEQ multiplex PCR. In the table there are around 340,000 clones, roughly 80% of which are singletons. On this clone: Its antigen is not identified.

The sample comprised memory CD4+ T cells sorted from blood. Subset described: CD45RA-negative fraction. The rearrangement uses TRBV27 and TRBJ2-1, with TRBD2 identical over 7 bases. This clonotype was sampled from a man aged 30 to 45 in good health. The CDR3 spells CASTFSRGAYNEQFF. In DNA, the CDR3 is TGTGCCAGCACCTTCAGCCGGGGGGCCTACAATGAGCAGTTCTTC.